This TCR beta chain was observed in a study of blood T cell repertoires in COVID-19. Study information: The study drew acute and convalescent COVID-19 samples from the United States, Italy and Spain.

Adults between about 18 and 95 years of age took part from 20 to 25 US areas. Participants' own reports of clinical history determined their cohort assignment. Sequencing used immunoSEQ multiplex PCR; TCRdb keeps in-frame clones, though not all of them. The sample has 270,000 or so clones; around 88% are singletons. Germline values: CDR1 GTSNPN, CDR2 SVGIG (reference sequence). The CDR3 is made up of 13 amino acids. The ends lost 1 base at V and 8 bases at J; junction bases unmatched: 7. The chain couples TRBV30 to TRBJ1-1; 7 bases map to TRBD1. What was sequenced was PBMCs or T cells enriched from blood (not recorded which). The TCR originated in a middle-aged woman with acute COVID-19. CDR3 sequence reads: CAWSETGKHEAFF. CDR3 in DNA: TGTGCCTGGAGTGAGACAGGGAAGCACGAAGCTTTCTTT.